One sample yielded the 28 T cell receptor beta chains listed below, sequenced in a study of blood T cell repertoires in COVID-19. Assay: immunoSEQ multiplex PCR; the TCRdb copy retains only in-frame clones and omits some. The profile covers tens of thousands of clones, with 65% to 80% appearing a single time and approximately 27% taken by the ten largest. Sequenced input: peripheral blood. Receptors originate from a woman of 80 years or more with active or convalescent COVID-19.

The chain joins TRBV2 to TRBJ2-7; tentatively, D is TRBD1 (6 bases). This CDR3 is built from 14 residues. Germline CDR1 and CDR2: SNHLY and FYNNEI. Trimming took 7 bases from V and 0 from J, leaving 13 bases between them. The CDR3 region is CASNGQRNSYEQYF. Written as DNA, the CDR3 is TGTGCCAGCAATGGACAGCGAAACTCCTACGAGCAGTACTTC.

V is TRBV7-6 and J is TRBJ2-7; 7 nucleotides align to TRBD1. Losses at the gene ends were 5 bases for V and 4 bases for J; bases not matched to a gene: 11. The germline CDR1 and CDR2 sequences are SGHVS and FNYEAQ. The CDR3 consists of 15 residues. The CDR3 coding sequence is TGTGCCAGCAGCGTGGGGGACAGCTCACTATACGAGCAGTACTTC. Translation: CASSVGDSSLYEQYF.

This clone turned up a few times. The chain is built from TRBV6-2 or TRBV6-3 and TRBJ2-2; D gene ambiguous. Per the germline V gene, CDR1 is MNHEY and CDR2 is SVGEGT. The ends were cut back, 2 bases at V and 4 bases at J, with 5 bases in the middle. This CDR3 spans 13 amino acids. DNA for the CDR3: TGTGCCAGCAGTTACCTGGCCACCGGGGAGCTGTTTTTT. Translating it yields CASSYLATGELFF.

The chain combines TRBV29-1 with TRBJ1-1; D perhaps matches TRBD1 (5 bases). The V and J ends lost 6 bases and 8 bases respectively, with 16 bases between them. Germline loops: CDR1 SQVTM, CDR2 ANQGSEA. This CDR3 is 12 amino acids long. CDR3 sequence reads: CSVLGAGREAFF. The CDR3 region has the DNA TGCAGCGTCCTTGGGGCCGGCAGGGAAGCTTTCTTT.

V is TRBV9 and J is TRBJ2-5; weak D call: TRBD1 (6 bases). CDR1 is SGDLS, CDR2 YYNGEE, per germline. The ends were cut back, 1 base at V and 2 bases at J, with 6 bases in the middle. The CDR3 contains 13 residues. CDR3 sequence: CASSVTGQETQYF. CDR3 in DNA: TGTGCCAGCAGCGTAACAGGGCAAGAGACCCAGTACTTC.

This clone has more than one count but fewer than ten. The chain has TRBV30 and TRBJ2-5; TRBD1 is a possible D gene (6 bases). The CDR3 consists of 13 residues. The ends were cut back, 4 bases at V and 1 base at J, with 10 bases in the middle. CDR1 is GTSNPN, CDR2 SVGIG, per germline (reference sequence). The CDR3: CAWNREVQETQYF. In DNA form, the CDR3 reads TGTGCCTGGAACAGGGAAGTCCAAGAGACCCAGTACTTC.

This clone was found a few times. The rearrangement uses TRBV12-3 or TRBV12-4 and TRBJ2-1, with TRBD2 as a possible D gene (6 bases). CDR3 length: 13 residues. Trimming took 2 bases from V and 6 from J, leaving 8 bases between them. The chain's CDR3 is CASSLRGTNEQFF. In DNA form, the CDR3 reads TGTGCCAGCAGTTTACGGGGGACCAATGAGCAGTTCTTC.

As DNA, the CDR3 is TGTGCCAGCAACCCATGGGGACAGGGGAGCGGGGAGCTGTTTTTT. Encoded protein: CASNPWGQGSGELFF. The genes are TRBV7-2 and TRBJ2-2; 10 positions match TRBD1. The CDR3 is 15 amino acids. CDR1 SGHTA and CDR2 FQGNSA come from the germline V gene. Trimming cost V 7 bases and J 7 bases; bases outside gene matches: 9. The full variable domain, its missing parts supplied by reference TRBV7-2 and TRBJ2-2, is GAGVSQSPSNKVTEKGKDVELRCDPISGHTALYWYRQSLGQGLEFLIYFQGNSAPDKSGLPSDRFSAERTGGSVSTLTIQRTQQEDSAVYLCASNPWGQGSGELFFGEGSRLTVL.

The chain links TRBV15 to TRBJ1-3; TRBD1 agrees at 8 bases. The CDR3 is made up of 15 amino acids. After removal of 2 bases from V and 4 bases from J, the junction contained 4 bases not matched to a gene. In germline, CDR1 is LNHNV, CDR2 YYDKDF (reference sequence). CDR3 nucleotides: TGTGCCACCAGCAGACAGGGGGCGCCGGGAAACACCATATATTTT. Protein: CATSRQGAPGNTIYF.

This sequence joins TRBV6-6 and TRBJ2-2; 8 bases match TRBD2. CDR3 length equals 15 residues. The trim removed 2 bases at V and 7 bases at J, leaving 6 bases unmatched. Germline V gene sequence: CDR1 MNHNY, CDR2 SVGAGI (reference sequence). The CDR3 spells CASSYGGGQGGELFF. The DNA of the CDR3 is TGTGCCAGCAGTTACGGCGGGGGGCAAGGCGGGGAGCTGTTTTTT.

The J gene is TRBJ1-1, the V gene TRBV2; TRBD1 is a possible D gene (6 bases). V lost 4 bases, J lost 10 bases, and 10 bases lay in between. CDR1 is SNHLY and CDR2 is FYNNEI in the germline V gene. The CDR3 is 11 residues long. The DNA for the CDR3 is TGTGCCAGCAGTGGACAGGCGAGAGCTTTCTTT. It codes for CASSGQARAFF. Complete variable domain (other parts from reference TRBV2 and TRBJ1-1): EPEVTQTPSHQVTQMGQEVILRCVPISNHLYFYWYRQILGQKVEFLVSFYNNEISEKSEIFDDQFSVERPDGSNFTLKIRSTKLEDSAMYFCASSGQARAFFGQGTRLTVV.

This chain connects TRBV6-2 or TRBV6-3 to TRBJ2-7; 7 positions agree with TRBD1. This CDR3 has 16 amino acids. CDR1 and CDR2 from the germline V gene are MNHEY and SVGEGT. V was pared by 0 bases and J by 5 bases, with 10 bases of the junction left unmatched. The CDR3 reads CASSYSALKTGNEQYF. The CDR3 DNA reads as TGTGCCAGCAGTTACTCAGCCCTAAAGACAGGGAACGAGCAGTACTTC.

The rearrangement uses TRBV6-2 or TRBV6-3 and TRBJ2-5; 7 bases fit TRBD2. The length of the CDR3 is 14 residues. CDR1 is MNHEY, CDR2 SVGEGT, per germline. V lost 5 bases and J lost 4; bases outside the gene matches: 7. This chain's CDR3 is CASSPGLDLETQYF. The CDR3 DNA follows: TGTGCCAGCAGTCCAGGACTAGATTTAGAGACCCAGTACTTC.

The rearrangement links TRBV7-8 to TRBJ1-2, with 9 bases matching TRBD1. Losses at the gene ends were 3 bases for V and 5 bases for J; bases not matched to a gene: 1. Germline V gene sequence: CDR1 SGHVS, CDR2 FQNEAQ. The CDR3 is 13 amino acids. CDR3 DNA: TGTGCCAGCAGCTTGGGACAGGGTTATGGCTACACCTTC. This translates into CASSLGQGYGYTF.

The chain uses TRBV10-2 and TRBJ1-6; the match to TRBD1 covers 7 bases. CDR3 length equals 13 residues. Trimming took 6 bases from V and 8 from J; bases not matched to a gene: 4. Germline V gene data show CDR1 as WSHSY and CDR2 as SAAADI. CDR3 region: CASSRGNDSPLHF. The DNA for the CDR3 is TGCGCCAGCAGCAGGGGGAACGATTCACCCCTCCACTTT.

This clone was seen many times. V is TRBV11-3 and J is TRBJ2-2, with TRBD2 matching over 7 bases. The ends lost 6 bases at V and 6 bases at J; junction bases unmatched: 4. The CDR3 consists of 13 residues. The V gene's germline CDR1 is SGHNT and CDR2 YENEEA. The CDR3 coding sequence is TGTGCCAGCAGTTCTAGCGGCGCCGGGGAGCTGTTTTTT. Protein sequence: CASSSSGAGELFF.

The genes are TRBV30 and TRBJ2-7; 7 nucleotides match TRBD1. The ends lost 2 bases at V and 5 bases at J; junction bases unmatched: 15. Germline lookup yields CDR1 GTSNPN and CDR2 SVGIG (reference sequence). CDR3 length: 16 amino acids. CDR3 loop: CAWSPIPTGVVDEQYF. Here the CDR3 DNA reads TGTGCCTGGAGTCCCATCCCTACAGGGGTAGTCGACGAGCAGTACTTC.

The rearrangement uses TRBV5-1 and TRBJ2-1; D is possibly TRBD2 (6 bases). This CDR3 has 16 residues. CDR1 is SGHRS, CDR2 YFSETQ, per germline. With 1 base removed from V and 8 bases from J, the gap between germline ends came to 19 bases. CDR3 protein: CASSLWGVGGVDEQFF. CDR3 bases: TGCGCCAGCAGCTTGTGGGGTGTGGGGGGTGTCGATGAGCAGTTCTTC.

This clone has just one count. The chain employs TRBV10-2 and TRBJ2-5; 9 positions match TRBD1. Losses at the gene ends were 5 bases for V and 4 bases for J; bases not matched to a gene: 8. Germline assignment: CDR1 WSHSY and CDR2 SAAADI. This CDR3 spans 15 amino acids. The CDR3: CASSIGQGLRETQYF. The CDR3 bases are TGCGCCAGCAGTATAGGACAGGGGCTCCGAGAGACCCAGTACTTC.

The CDR3 sequence is CASSAPGTGGRTQYF. The CDR3 DNA is TGTGCCAGCAGCGCCCCCGGGACAGGGGGCAGGACGCAGTATTTT. V usage is TRBV5-6 and J usage is TRBJ2-3, with 12 bases matching TRBD1. Trimming removed 4 bases from V and 9 bases from J; junction bases left unmatched: 9. Germline V gene lookup returns CDR1 SGHDT and CDR2 YYEEEE. The CDR3 consists of 15 residues.

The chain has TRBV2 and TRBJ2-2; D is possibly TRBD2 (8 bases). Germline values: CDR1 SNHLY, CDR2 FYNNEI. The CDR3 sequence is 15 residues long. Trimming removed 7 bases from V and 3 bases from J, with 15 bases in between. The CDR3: CASNREGADTGELFF. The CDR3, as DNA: TGTGCCAGCAATCGGGAGGGGGCCGACACCGGGGAGCTGTTTTTT.

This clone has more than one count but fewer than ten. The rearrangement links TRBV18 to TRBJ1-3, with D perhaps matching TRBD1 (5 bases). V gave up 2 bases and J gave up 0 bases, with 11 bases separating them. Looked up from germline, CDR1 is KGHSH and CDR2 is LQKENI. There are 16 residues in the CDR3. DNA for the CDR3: TGTGCCAGCTCACCAGGAGGGACTCTCTCTGGAAACACCATATATTTT. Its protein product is CASSPGGTLSGNTIYF.

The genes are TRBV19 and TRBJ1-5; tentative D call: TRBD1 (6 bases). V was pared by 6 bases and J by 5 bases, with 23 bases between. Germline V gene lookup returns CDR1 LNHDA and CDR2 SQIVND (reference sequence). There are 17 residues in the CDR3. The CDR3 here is CASSRTRGLHGDQPQHF. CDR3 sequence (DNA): TGTGCCAGTAGCCGAACCAGGGGTCTACACGGGGATCAGCCCCAGCATTTT.

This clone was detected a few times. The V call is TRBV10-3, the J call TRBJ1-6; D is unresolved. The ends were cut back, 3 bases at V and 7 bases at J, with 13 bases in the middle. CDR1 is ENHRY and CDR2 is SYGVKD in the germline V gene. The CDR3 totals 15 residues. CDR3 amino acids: CAISDSTPGNSPLHF. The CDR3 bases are TGTGCCATCAGTGACTCGACTCCCGGGAATTCACCCCTCCACTTT.

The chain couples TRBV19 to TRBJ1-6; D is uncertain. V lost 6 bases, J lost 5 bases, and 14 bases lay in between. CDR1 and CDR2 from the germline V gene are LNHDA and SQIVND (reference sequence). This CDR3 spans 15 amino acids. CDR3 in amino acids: CASSRMAENNSPLHF. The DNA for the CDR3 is TGTGCCAGTAGCCGGATGGCGGAAAATAATTCACCCCTCCACTTT.

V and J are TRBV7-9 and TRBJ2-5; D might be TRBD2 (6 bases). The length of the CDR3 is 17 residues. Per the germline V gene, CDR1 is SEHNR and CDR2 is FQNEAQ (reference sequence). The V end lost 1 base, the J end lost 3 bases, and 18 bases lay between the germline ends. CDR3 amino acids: CASSLGYGQEGKETQYF. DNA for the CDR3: TGTGCCAGCAGCTTAGGATACGGCCAGGAGGGGAAAGAGACCCAGTACTTC.

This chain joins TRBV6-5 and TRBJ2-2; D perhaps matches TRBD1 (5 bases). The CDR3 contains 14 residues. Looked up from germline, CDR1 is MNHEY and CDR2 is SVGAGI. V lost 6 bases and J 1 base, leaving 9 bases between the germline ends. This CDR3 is CASRATENTGELFF. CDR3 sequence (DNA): TGTGCCAGCAGAGCGACAGAGAACACCGGGGAGCTGTTTTTT.

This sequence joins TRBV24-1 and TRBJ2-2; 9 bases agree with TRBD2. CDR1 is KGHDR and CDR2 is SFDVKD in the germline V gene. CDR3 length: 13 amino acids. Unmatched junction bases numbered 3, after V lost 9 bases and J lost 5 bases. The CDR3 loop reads CATQAGGTGELFF. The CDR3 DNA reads TGTGCCACCCAGGCGGGGGGGACCGGGGAGCTGTTTTTT.